The 12 T cell receptor beta chains below all came from one sample that was sequenced in a study of blood T cell repertoires in COVID-19. Libraries were prepared by immunoSEQ multiplex PCR; TCRdb keeps only in-frame clonotypes and omits some of them. The table has approximately 110,000 clones, around nine tenths seen once. The source material was peripheral blood. The receptors were gathered from a woman in her 70s who had recovered from COVID-19.

A single count supports this clone. The chain employs TRBV10-3 and TRBJ2-7; 12 bases are a match to TRBD1. The length of the CDR3 is 15 residues. The germline V gene has CDR1 ENHRY and CDR2 SYGVKD. The junction had 6 bases not matched to a gene; V was cut back by 6 bases and J by 3 bases. CDR3 protein: CAISDRDRGHYEQYF. The CDR3 region has the DNA TGTGCCATCAGCGACCGGGACAGGGGGCACTACGAGCAGTACTTC.

The chain joins TRBV7-9 to TRBJ1-2, with D uncertain. The V gene lost 3 bases and the J gene lost 5 bases, with 10 bases spanning the gap. The germline gives CDR1 SEHNR, CDR2 FQNEAQ (reference sequence). The CDR3 is 13 amino acids. This CDR3 reads CASSLEAVYGYTF. CDR3 DNA: TGTGCCAGCAGCTTGGAGGCGGTGTATGGCTACACCTTC.

This clone was seen a handful of times. The V gene is TRBV3-1 (or the pseudogene TRBV3-2), the J gene TRBJ2-2; a possible D gene is TRBD2 (5 bases). Germline assignment: CDR1 LGHDT and CDR2 YNNKEL (reference sequence). The V and J ends lost 4 bases and 4 bases respectively, with 7 bases between them. This CDR3 contains 13 residues. CDR3 DNA sequence: TGTGCCAGCAGCCCCGGACTCACCGGGGAGCTGTTTTTT. Translation: CASSPGLTGELFF.

The chain recombines TRBV2 with TRBJ2-1; 8 bases are a match to TRBD1. This CDR3 has 14 residues. Per germline, CDR1 SNHLY and CDR2 FYNNEI. The V gene end was trimmed by 8 bases and the J gene end by 3 bases; junction bases not matched to a gene: 6. The CDR3 nucleotides are TGTGCCAGCTGCGGACAGGGTAACTACAATGAGCAGTTCTTC. This encodes CASCGQGNYNEQFF.

CDR3 sequence (DNA): TGTGCCAGCAGTAGACTAGCGGGAGTATCTGGGGCCAACGTCCTGACTTTC. This gives the protein CASSRLAGVSGANVLTF. The J gene is TRBJ2-6, the V gene TRBV28; 12 bases fit TRBD2. There are 17 residues in the CDR3. The germline V gene has CDR1 MDHEN and CDR2 SYDVKM. V lost 5 bases to trimming and J lost 1 base; unmatched junction nucleotides: 3. The full variable domain, with the rest looked up from reference TRBV28 and TRBJ2-6, is DVKVTQSSRYLVKRTGEKVFLECVQDMDHENMFWYRQDPGLGLRLIYFSYDVKMKEKGDIPEGYSVSREKKERFSLILESASTNQTSMYLCASSRLAGVSGANVLTFGAGSRLTVL.

The chain carries TRBV13 and TRBJ2-7, with a tentative D call TRBD1 (6 bases). The CDR3 is 16 residues long. Looked up from germline, CDR1 is PRHDT and CDR2 is FYEKMQ (reference sequence). The V end was cut by 8 bases, the J end by 5 bases, with 25 bases between. CDR3 in amino acids: CASSRYLDSLSHEQYF. CDR3 DNA sequence: TGTGCCAGCTCCAGGTACCTGGACAGCCTTTCACACGAGCAGTACTTC.

This clone was observed a single time. V usage is TRBV20-1 and J usage is TRBJ2-3; 8 bases match TRBD1. V was pared by 3 bases and J by 5 bases, with 7 bases of the junction left unmatched. Germline V lookup: CDR1 DFQATT, CDR2 SNEGSKA (reference sequence). This CDR3 region has 14 residues. The CDR3 sequence is CSASQGAMIDTQYF. The CDR3 DNA follows: TGCAGTGCTAGTCAGGGGGCGATGATAGATACGCAGTATTTT.

This chain links TRBV28 with TRBJ2-5, with D possibly TRBD1 on 6 matching bases. Germline CDR1 reads MDHEN; CDR2 reads SYDVKM. Trimming stripped 6 bases from V and 2 bases from J, with 19 bases between. CDR3 length: 16 residues. CDR3 sequence: CASRKFRDIRQETQYF. CDR3 nucleotides: TGTGCCAGCAGGAAATTCAGGGACATACGACAAGAGACCCAGTACTTC.

The CDR3 sequence: CASSEKRGGDTEAFF. DNA for the CDR3: TGTGCCAGCAGTGAAAAGAGGGGAGGGGACACTGAAGCTTTCTTT. The gene calls are TRBV6-1 and TRBJ1-1; maybe TRBD1 (5 bases). CDR3 length: 15 amino acids. Germline lookup yields CDR1 MNHNS and CDR2 SASEGT. V gave up 2 bases and J gave up 3 bases, with 13 bases separating them.

J is TRBJ2-1 and V is TRBV10-3; the match to TRBD1 covers 12 bases. V lost 10 bases and J lost 4; bases outside the gene matches: 11. Germline CDR1 is ENHRY and CDR2 is SYGVKD. This CDR3 comprises 16 residues. CDR3 nucleotide sequence: TGTGCCAACGCCGGGACAGGGGGCGGCGGATACAATGAGCAGTTCTTC. Amino acids: CANAGTGGGGYNEQFF.

The chain couples TRBV7-3 to TRBJ1-1; tentatively, D is TRBD1 (6 bases). This CDR3 is built from 15 residues. V was cut by 0 bases and J by 2 bases, with 10 bases left in between. In germline, CDR1 is SGHTA, CDR2 FQGTGA. The CDR3 is CASSLTGTKNTEAFF. As DNA, the CDR3 is TGTGCCAGCAGCTTAACCGGGACAAAAAACACTGAAGCTTTCTTT.

A single count supports this clone. The gene calls are TRBV6-2 or TRBV6-3 and TRBJ1-2, with 7 bases matching TRBD1. The V gene end was trimmed by 2 bases and the J gene end by 3 bases; junction bases not matched to a gene: 6. Per the germline V gene, CDR1 is MNHEY and CDR2 is SVGEGT. This CDR3 is 15 amino acids long. The CDR3, as DNA: TGTGCCAGCAGTTACGGGACAGTGATTTACTATGGCTACACCTTC. Translated: CASSYGTVIYYGYTF.